The 26 T cell receptor beta chains below come from one sample, sequenced in a study of blood T cell repertoires in COVID-19. Produced via immunoSEQ multiplex PCR; TCRdb's table is partial and in-frame only. The sample lists some 340,000 clones, around 83% occurring once. Sequenced input: peripheral blood. These receptors originate from a man aged 30 to 45 with active or convalescent COVID-19.

V usage is TRBV7-2 and J usage is TRBJ1-6; D gene uncertain. The V and J ends lost 7 bases and 9 bases respectively, with 19 bases between them. CDR1 is SGHTA and CDR2 is FQGNSA in the germline V gene. There are 15 residues in the CDR3. Written as DNA, the CDR3 is TGTGCCAGCACCCACGGAGGTACAGCGGGTTCACCCCTCCACTTT. Translating gives CASTHGGTAGSPLHF.

V is TRBV11-2 and J is TRBJ2-1; tentatively, D is TRBD1 (5 bases). Germline CDR1 SGHAT, CDR2 FQNNGV. CDR3 length: 16 amino acids. The V end lost 1 base, the J end lost 6 bases, and 16 bases lay between the germline ends. In nucleotides, the CDR3 is TGTGCCAGCAGCTTAGCAGGTACAGGTCTGTTCAATGAGCAGTTCTTC. The encoded protein is CASSLAGTGLFNEQFF.

The chain links TRBV3-1 (or the pseudogene TRBV3-2) to TRBJ2-2, with D unresolved. CDR1 and CDR2 (germline): LGHDT, YNNKEL (reference sequence). The V gene lost 0 bases and the J gene lost 6 bases, with 8 bases spanning the gap. This CDR3 spans 14 amino acids. The CDR3 sequence is CASSQDPGSGELFF. Here the CDR3 DNA reads TGTGCCAGCAGCCAAGATCCAGGATCCGGGGAGCTGTTTTTT.

The chain uses TRBV30 and TRBJ1-2, with no clear D. CDR1 is GTSNPN and CDR2 is SVGIG in the germline V gene (reference sequence). The V end lost 2 bases, the J end lost 6 bases, and 13 bases lay between the germline ends. The CDR3 spans 13 residues. The CDR3 loop is CAWSWRGQNGYTF. DNA for the CDR3: TGTGCCTGGAGTTGGAGAGGCCAGAATGGCTACACCTTC.

This sequence joins TRBV4-1 and TRBJ1-5; D perhaps matches TRBD1 (5 bases). The CDR3 extends over 18 amino acids. Germline V gene lookup returns CDR1 MGHRA and CDR2 YSYEKL. V dropped 0 bases and J dropped 0 bases, with 15 bases sitting between them. CDR3 DNA sequence: TGCGCCAGCAGCCAAGATTTCGATGCAGGGTATAGCAATCAGCCCCAGCATTTT. The encoded protein is CASSQDFDAGYSNQPQHF.

The CDR3 DNA is TGTGCCAGCAGTTTATACACCAATGAGCAGTTCTTC. It encodes CASSLYTNEQFF. The chain combines TRBV28 with TRBJ2-1; D is unclear. Trimming took 1 base from V and 6 from J, leaving 4 bases between them. CDR3 length: 12 amino acids. Germline V CDR1 and CDR2: MDHEN, SYDVKM.

The chain combines TRBV4-3 with TRBJ2-7, with D hard to call. This CDR3 comprises 15 residues. The germline gives CDR1 LGHNA, CDR2 YSLEER. Trimming pared 1 base from V and 6 bases from J, leaving 16 bases between. Here the CDR3 reads CASSQGWAYEFEQYF. CDR3 sequence (DNA): TGCGCCAGCAGCCAAGGGTGGGCATATGAATTCGAGCAGTACTTC.

The chain links TRBV6-5 to TRBJ1-2, with TRBD1 matching 9 bases. The V segment lost 7 bases and the J segment 6 bases; nucleotides outside the gene matches: 9. In germline, CDR1 is MNHEY, CDR2 SVGAGI. CDR3 length: 14 residues. CDR3 sequence: CASKRTGAFNGYTF. CDR3 sequence (DNA): TGTGCCAGCAAAAGGACAGGGGCATTTAATGGCTACACCTTC.

This chain connects TRBV7-2 to TRBJ2-7, with D tentatively TRBD2 (6 bases). Trimming removed 1 base at V and 2 bases at J, with 12 bases between. The CDR3 has 15 amino acids. Per germline, CDR1 SGHTA and CDR2 FQGNSA. The CDR3, as DNA: TGTGCCAGCAGCTTAGTTAGTAGCGGAGCCTACGAGCAGTACTTC. Amino acid sequence: CASSLVSSGAYEQYF.

This clone has just one count. The rearrangement links TRBV11-3 to TRBJ1-1, with 8 bases fitting TRBD1. The V gene's germline CDR1 is SGHNT and CDR2 YENEEA. V gave up 1 base and J gave up 0 bases; unmatched junction bases: 7. CDR3 length equals 17 residues. CDR3 region: CASSLGAGGQMNTEAFF. Written as DNA, the CDR3 is TGTGCCAGCAGCTTAGGGGCAGGGGGCCAAATGAACACTGAAGCTTTCTTT. Drawing the rest from reference TRBV11-3 and TRBJ1-1, the complete variable domain is EAGVVQSPRYKIIEKKQPVAFWCNPISGHNTLYWYLQNLGQGPELLIRYENEEAVDDSQLPKDRFSAERLKGVDSTLKIQPAELGDSAVYLCASSLGAGGQMNTEAFFGQGTRLTVV.

The V call is TRBV27, the J call TRBJ2-1; 13 bases align to TRBD2. CDR3 length: 16 amino acids. The J segment lost 5 bases and the V segment lost 4 bases, leaving 5 bases of the junction unmatched. Germline CDR1 is MNHEY and CDR2 is SMNVEV (reference sequence). The chain's CDR3 is CASSSWGLAGNNEQFF. The CDR3 region has the DNA TGTGCCAGCAGTTCCTGGGGACTAGCGGGGAACAATGAGCAGTTCTTC.

The chain recombines TRBV27 with TRBJ1-6; D unclear. Germline V gene sequence: CDR1 MNHEY, CDR2 SMNVEV (reference sequence). The CDR3 runs 18 residues. Trimming shortened V by 1 base and J by 7 bases, and 20 bases separated the two germline ends. CDR3 nucleotides: TGTGCCAGCAGTTTATTGGTCGGGCGAAGGAGGGAGAATTCACCCCTCCACTTT. It translates to CASSLLVGRRRENSPLHF.

The CDR3 sequence is CATSRAQGTMRYTF. The CDR3 DNA sequence: TGTGCCACCAGCAGGGCTCAGGGGACTATGCGCTACACCTTC. The gene calls are TRBV15 and TRBJ1-2; tentative D call: TRBD1 (6 bases). V lost 3 bases to trimming and J lost 9 bases, with 17 bases between them. Germline CDR1 is LNHNV and CDR2 is YYDKDF (reference sequence). CDR3 size: 14 residues.

The V and J genes are TRBV7-5 and TRBJ2-7; TRBD2, as called in the table, went unchecked against the DNA. TRBV7-5 is reported as a pseudogene. The CDR3 is made up of 14 amino acids. The CDR3 region has the DNA TGTGCCAGAAGATCAACCCGGGGGGGCTACGAGCAGTACTTC. Its translation: CARRSTRGGYEQYF.

The chain links TRBV12-3 or TRBV12-4 to TRBJ2-1, with D possibly matching TRBD2 (5 bases). V was clipped by 3 bases and J by 8 bases, with 11 bases between them. This CDR3 region has 13 residues. This chain's CDR3 is CASSFGVHDEQFF. The CDR3 DNA is TGTGCCAGCAGTTTCGGGGTCCATGATGAGCAGTTCTTC.

The chain joins TRBV6-5 to TRBJ1-2; tentative D call: TRBD1 (6 bases). The germline CDR1 and CDR2 sequences are MNHEY and SVGAGI. The CDR3 has 12 residues. V lost 6 bases and J lost 6, with 11 bases in between. CDR3 amino acids: CASRQGEDGYTF. CDR3 in DNA: TGTGCCAGCAGACAGGGAGAAGATGGCTACACCTTC.

V gene TRBV6-2 or TRBV6-3 combines with J gene TRBJ2-2, with D possibly matching TRBD2 (6 bases). The CDR3 is 15 amino acids. Looked up from germline, CDR1 is MNHEY and CDR2 is SVGEGT. Trimming removed 0 bases at V and 6 bases at J, with 11 bases between. This chain's CDR3 is CASSYSIPGAGELFF. The CDR3 DNA reads as TGTGCCAGCAGTTACTCGATCCCGGGAGCCGGGGAGCTGTTTTTT.

This chain joins TRBV10-3 and TRBJ2-2; TRBD2 might be the D (5 bases). The V end lost 3 bases, the J end lost 2 bases, and 13 bases lay between the germline ends. CDR3 size: 16 residues. Germline CDR1 is ENHRY and CDR2 is SYGVKD. CDR3 residues: CAISDLGGRNTGELFF. The CDR3 nucleotides read TGTGCCATCAGTGACCTCGGAGGCAGAAACACCGGGGAGCTGTTTTTT.

The chain is built from TRBV25-1 and TRBJ1-5; D is perhaps TRBD1 (5 bases). Deletions cut 4 bases from V and 5 bases from J, with 9 bases between. There are 13 residues in the CDR3. The germline CDR1 and CDR2 sequences are MGHDK and SYGVNS. CDR3 in amino acids: CASSAPGDQPQHF. CDR3 coding DNA: TGTGCCAGCAGTGCACCGGGGGATCAGCCCCAGCATTTT. The complete variable domain, with remaining parts taken from reference TRBV25-1 and TRBJ1-5, reads EADIYQTPRYLVIGTGKKITLECSQTMGHDKMYWYQQDPGMELHLIHYSYGVNSTEKGDLSSESTVSRIRTEHFPLTLESARPSHTSQYLCASSAPGDQPQHFGDGTRLSIL.

The rearrangement joins TRBV19 to TRBJ1-3; 7 positions agree with TRBD1. Germline lookup yields CDR1 LNHDA and CDR2 SQIVND (reference sequence). V was clipped by 5 bases and J by 4 bases; unmatched bases: 8. The CDR3 runs 15 residues. CDR3 region: CASSEGGAGGNTIYF. The CDR3, as DNA: TGTGCCAGTAGTGAAGGGGGCGCAGGAGGAAACACCATATATTTT.

The J gene is TRBJ2-5, the V gene TRBV11-2, with 8 bases aligning to TRBD1. Germline trimming cut 4 bases from V and 5 bases from J; bases unmatched to any gene: 12. The CDR3 sequence is 16 residues long. Germline V gene sequence: CDR1 SGHAT, CDR2 FQNNGV. The CDR3 bases are TGTGCCAGCAGCTCTGAAGGCCAGACAGGGGAGGAGACCCAGTACTTC. It translates to CASSSEGQTGEETQYF.

The chain has TRBV11-3 and TRBJ1-3, with D possibly being TRBD1 (6 bases). This CDR3 is 18 amino acids long. CDR1 is SGHNT, CDR2 YENEEA, per germline. Between the trimmed V and J ends, which lost 4 bases and 3 bases, there was a span of 22 bases. CDR3: CASSSGGGRPRYGNTIYF. The CDR3 region has the DNA TGTGCCAGCAGCTCCGGGGGGGGCCGGCCGAGGTATGGAAACACCATATATTTT.

The chain carries TRBV7-2 and TRBJ2-6, with 8 bases identical to TRBD2. CDR3 length: 19 residues. V lost 5 bases to trimming and J lost 3 bases; unmatched junction nucleotides: 15. Germline V CDR1 and CDR2: SGHTA, FQGNSA. The CDR3 nucleotides read TGTGCCAGCAGCGCCGGTAGCGGGATTATGCTGGGTGGGGCCAACGTCCTGACTTTC. Residues: CASSAGSGIMLGGANVLTF.

The rearrangement uses TRBV4-1 and TRBJ1-6; 9 bases agree with TRBD1. There are 12 residues in the CDR3. V shed 1 base and J 18 bases; nucleotides not matched to a gene: 4. The germline V gene has CDR1 MGHRA and CDR2 YSYEKL. This CDR3 is CASSQVGQGPHF. The CDR3 nucleotides read TGCGCCAGCAGCCAAGTAGGACAGGGGCCCCACTTT.

The V call is TRBV7-6, the J call TRBJ2-3; 11 nucleotides line up with TRBD2. There are 17 residues in the CDR3. V trimming: 3 bases; J trimming: 7 bases; junction bases outside the gene matches: 12. Per germline, CDR1 SGHVS and CDR2 FNYEAQ. CDR3 DNA: TGTGCCAGCAGCTTTTTTAGCGGGGGGGCCCGAGGTTATACGCAGTATTTT. Its protein is CASSFFSGGARGYTQYF.

This chain joins TRBV11-2 and TRBJ2-2; D is perhaps TRBD1 (6 bases). This CDR3 region has 16 residues. The germline CDR1 and CDR2 sequences are SGHAT and FQNNGV. Trimming cost V 4 bases and J 3 bases, with 15 bases left between them. The CDR3 DNA is TGTGCCAGCAGCTCAGGACAGTTATGGGACACCGGGGAGCTGTTTTTT. It yields the protein CASSSGQLWDTGELFF.